The subject of this entry is one TCR beta chain. As yet, its antigen is unknown. The assay was immunoSEQ multiplex PCR, and TCRdb's table has in-frame clones only and misses some. Of around 61,000 clones listed, roughly 80% are singletons. This entry comes from a study of memory CD4+ T cells and cytomegalovirus serostatus. As for the study in general: Donors were healthy Belgian adults, fewer than ten CMV seropositive and about two dozen seronegative.

Study-level results: Suggested: most of the CMV-linked TCR signature lies in CD4+ memory cells. Each of 65 to 75 CMV-associated TCRbeta sequences occurred in one to five individuals.

Germline values: CDR1 MNHNS, CDR2 SASEGT. The CDR3 covers 17 residues. V lost 3 bases to trimming and J lost 1 base, with 16 bases between them. Single viable CD3+CD4+CD8-CD45RO+ cells were sorted as the memory CD4+ T cells. The TCR comes from an adult in good health and CMV-seronegative. Sequencing input: memory CD4+ T cells from blood. The chain couples TRBV6-1 to TRBJ2-4; weak D call: TRBD1 (6 bases). The CDR3 DNA reads as TGTGCCAGCAGTGACGGAGTAGGGGGTGGGGCCAAAAACATTCAGTACTTC. Its translation: CASSDGVGGGAKNIQYF.